The entry below gives a single T cell receptor beta chain sequence along with its context. The antigen remains undetermined. The source of the sample is a study of cytomegalovirus exposure and HLA in healthy donors. The PCR made use of 60 Vbeta and 13 Jbeta primers. Data came from immunoSEQ multiplex PCR; TCRdb stores just in-frame clones and leaves some out. The sample lists roughly 150,000 clones; about 80% were seen once. From germline, CDR1 is GTSNPN and CDR2 SVGIG (reference sequence). The CDR3 covers 15 residues. Trimming took 0 bases from V and 5 from J; bases not matched to a gene: 4. Points from the study as a whole: Within an earlier analysis, most TCR beta V segments proved productive either about 87% or about 30% of the time. Some TCR beta chains (about 170 of them) were listed as cytomegalovirus-associated. Across donors, presence/absence analyses took sequencing depth to be roughly uniform.

Material for sequencing was PBMCs. The receptor comes from a man aged 25-40 years in good health and CMV-seropositive. The chain joins TRBV30 to TRBJ2-1; TRBD2 aligns across 10 bases. CDR3 nucleotides: TGTGCCTGGAGTGTACGTAGCGGGGGGCACAATGAGCAGTTCTTC. Protein product: CAWSVRSGGHNEQFF. Full variable domain (outside the CDR3, taken from reference TRBV30 and TRBJ2-1): SQTIHQWPATLVQPVGSPLSLECTVEGTSNPNLYWYRQAAGRGLQLLFYSVGIGQISSEVPQNLSASRPQDRQFILSSKKLLLSDSGFYLCAWSVRSGGHNEQFFGPGTRLTVL.